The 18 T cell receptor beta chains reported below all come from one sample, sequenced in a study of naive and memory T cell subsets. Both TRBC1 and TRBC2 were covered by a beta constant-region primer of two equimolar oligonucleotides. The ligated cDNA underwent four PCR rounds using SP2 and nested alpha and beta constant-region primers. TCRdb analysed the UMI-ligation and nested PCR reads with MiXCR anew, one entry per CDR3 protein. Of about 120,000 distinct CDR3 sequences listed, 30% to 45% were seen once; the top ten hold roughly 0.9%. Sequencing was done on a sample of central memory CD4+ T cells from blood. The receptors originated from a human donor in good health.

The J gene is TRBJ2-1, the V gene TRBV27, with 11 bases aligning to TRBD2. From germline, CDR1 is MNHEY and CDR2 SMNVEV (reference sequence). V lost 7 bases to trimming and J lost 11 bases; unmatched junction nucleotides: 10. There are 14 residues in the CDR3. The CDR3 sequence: CASTSGGRVVKQFF. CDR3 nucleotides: TGTGCCAGCACTAGCGGGGGGCGAGTTGTCAAGCAGTTCTTC.

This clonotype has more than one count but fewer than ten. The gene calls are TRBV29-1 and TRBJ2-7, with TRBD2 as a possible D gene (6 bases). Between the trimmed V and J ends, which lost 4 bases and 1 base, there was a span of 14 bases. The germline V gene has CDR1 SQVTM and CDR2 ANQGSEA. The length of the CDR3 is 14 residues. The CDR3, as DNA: TGCAGCGTTGTTGGAGGGAGTCGGTCCTACGAGCAGTACTTC. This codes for CSVVGGSRSYEQYF.

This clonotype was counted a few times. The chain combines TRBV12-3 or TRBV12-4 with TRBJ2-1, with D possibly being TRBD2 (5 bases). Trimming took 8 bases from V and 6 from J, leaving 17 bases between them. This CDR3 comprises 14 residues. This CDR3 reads CASRWTSALNEQFF. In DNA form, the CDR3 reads TGTGCCAGCCGGTGGACTTCAGCTCTCAATGAGCAGTTCTTC.

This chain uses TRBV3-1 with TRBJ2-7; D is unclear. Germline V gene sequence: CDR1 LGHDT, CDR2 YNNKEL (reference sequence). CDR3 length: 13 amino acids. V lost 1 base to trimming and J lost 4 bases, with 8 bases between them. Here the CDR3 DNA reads TGTGCCAGCAGCCAAGTAGTAGGGTACGAGCAGTACTTC. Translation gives CASSQVVGYEQYF.

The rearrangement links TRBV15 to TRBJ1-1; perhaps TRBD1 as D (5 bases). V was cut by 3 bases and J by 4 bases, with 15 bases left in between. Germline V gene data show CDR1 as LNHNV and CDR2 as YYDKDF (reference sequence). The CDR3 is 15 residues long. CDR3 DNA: TGTGCCACCAGCAGCACGAAGGGGACCCGCACTGAAGCTTTCTTT. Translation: CATSSTKGTRTEAFF.

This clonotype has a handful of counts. The CDR3 DNA sequence: TGTGCCAGCAGCTCACAGGTTATGGCAGCCTATGGCTACACCTTC. This sequence encodes CASSSQVMAAYGYTF. The chain uses TRBV7-2 and TRBJ1-2, with a weak D call TRBD1 (5 bases). The CDR3 contains 15 residues. With 4 bases removed from V and 4 bases from J, the gap between germline ends came to 16 bases. Germline CDR1 is SGHTA and CDR2 is FQGNSA.

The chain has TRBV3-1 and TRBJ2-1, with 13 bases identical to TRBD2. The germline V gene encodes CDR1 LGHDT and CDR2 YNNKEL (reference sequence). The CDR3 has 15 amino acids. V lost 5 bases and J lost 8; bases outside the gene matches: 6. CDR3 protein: CASSGGLAGRDEQFF. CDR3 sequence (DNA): TGTGCCAGCAGCGGGGGACTAGCGGGAAGGGATGAGCAGTTCTTC.

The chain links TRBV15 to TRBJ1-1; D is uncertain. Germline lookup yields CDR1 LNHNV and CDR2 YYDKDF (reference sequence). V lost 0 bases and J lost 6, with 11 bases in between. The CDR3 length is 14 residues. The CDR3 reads CATSRDLGGAEAFF. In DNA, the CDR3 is TGTGCCACCAGCAGAGATTTAGGAGGAGCTGAAGCTTTCTTT.

The CDR3 region is CASSVESRGVQYF. In nucleotides, the CDR3 is TGTGCCAGCAGCGTAGAGAGTAGGGGTGTGCAGTACTTC. The chain recombines TRBV9 with TRBJ2-7; D might be TRBD1 (5 bases). Trimming left V 0 bases short and J 9 bases short, with 13 bases between. Germline V CDR1 and CDR2: SGDLS, YYNGEE. The CDR3 has 13 amino acids.

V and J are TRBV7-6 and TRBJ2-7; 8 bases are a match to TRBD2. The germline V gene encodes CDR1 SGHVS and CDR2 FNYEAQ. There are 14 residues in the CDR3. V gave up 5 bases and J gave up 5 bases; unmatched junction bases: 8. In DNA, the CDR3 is TGTGCCAGCAGCCCCTACGGGGGGGGCAACGAGCAGTACTTC. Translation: CASSPYGGGNEQYF.

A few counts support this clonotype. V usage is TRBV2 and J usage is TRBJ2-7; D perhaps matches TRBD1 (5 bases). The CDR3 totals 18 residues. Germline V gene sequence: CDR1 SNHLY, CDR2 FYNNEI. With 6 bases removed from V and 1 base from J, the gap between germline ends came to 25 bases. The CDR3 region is CASSQSTGGLRISYEQYF. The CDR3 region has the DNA TGTGCCAGCAGCCAAAGTACAGGCGGTCTCCGAATTTCCTACGAGCAGTACTTC.

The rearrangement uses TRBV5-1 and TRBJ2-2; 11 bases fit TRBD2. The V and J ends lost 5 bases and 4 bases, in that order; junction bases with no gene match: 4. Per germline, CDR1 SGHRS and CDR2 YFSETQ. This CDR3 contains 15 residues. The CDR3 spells CASRQLAGGTGELFF. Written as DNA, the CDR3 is TGCGCCAGCAGGCAGCTAGCGGGAGGCACCGGGGAGCTGTTTTTT.

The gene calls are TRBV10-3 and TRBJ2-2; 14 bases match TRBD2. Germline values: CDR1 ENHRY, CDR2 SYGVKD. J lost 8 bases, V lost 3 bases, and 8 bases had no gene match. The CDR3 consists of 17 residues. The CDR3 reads CAISDDGTSGSIGELFF. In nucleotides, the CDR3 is TGTGCCATCAGTGATGACGGGACTAGCGGGAGTATAGGGGAGCTGTTTTTT.

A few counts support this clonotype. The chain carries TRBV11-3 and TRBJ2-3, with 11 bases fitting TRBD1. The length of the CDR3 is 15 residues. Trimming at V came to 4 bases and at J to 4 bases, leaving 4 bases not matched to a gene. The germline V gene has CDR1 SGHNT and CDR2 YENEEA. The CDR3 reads CASSSGTGGSDTQYF. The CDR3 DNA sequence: TGTGCCAGCAGCTCGGGGACAGGGGGTTCAGATACGCAGTATTTT.

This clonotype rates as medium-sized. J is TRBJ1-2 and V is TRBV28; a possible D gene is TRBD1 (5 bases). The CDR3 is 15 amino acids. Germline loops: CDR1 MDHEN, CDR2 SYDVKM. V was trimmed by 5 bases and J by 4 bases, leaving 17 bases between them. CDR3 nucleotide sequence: TGTGCCAGCAGTCCAGGCGACAGCCCTGGCTATGGCTACACCTTC. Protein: CASSPGDSPGYGYTF.

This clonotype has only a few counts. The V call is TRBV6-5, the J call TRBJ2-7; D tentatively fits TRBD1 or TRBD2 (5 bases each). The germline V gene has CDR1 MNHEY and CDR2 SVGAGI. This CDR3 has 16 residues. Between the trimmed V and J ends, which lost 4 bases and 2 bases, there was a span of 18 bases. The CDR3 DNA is TGTGCCAGCAGTTCCATAACCGGGACCCGGACCTACGAGCAGTACTTC. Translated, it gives CASSSITGTRTYEQYF.

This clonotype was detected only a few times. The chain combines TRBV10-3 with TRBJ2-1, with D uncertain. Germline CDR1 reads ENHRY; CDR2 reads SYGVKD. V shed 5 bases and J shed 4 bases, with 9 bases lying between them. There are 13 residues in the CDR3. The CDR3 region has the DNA TGTGCCATCAGTAGACCAAGTTACAATGAGCAGTTCTTC. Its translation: CAISRPSYNEQFF.

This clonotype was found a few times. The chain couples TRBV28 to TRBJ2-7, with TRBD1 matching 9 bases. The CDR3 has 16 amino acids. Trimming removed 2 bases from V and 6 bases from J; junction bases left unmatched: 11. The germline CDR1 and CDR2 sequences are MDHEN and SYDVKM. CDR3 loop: CASSLGGTGNGREQYF. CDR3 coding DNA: TGTGCCAGCAGTTTAGGGGGGACAGGGAACGGGCGCGAGCAGTACTTC. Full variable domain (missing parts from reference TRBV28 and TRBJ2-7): DVKVTQSSRYLVKRTGEKVFLECVQDMDHENMFWYRQDPGLGLRLIYFSYDVKMKEKGDIPEGYSVSREKKERFSLILESASTNQTSMYLCASSLGGTGNGREQYFGPGTRLTVT.